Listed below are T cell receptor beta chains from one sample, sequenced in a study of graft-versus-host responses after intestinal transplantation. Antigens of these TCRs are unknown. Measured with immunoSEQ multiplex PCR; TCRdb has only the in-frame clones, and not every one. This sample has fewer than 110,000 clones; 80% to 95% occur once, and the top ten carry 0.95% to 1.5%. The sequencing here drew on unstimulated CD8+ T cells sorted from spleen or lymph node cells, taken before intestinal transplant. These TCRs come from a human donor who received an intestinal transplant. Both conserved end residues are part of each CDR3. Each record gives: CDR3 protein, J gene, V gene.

CASSQDKWGTFGTGELFF,TRBJ2-2,TRBV4-1
CATSRDRHRGQPQHF,TRBJ1-5,TRBV15
CASVYGPGELFF,TRBJ2-2,TRBV6-4
CASSLAPGGYNEQFF,TRBJ2-1,TRBV7-9
CAITPITYYGYTF,TRBJ1-2,TRBV30
CASSEARDRGRGLHNSPLHF,TRBJ1-6,TRBV2
CASSPQGNYGYTF,TRBJ1-2,TRBV27
CASSFPDRVYGYTF,TRBJ1-2,TRBV11-2
CASSERPRGLIQETQYF,TRBJ2-5,TRBV6-1
CASSQDAENTEAFF,TRBJ1-1,TRBV4-2
CASIGQTVYGYTF,TRBJ1-2,TRBV2
CASSIGQGFPEAFF,TRBJ1-1,TRBV19
CASSQDGNEQFF,TRBJ2-1,TRBV4-1
CASSSGGFDTQYF,TRBJ2-3,TRBV27
CASSIGGTGHNEQFF,TRBJ2-1,TRBV19
CASSESTSGWAYEQYF,TRBJ2-7,TRBV10-1
CASFGAYEQYF,TRBJ2-7,TRBV11-2
CASSFGREAGNTIYF,TRBJ1-3,TRBV11-2
CASSLEQDHYEQYF,TRBJ2-7,TRBV11-2
CSVLGGTEQYF,TRBJ2-7,TRBV29-1
CASSYMSTDTQYF,TRBJ2-3,TRBV7-6
CARSLWQRNTDISRGNQPQHF,TRBJ1-5,TRBV5-3
CASARGQYQETQYF,TRBJ2-5,TRBV12-5
CASKIDTVYTEAFF,TRBJ1-1,TRBV5-4
CASSLTDTQYF,TRBJ2-3,TRBV5-4
CASSEVGLATGELFF,TRBJ2-2,TRBV2
CASSHRVPNTGELFF,TRBJ2-2,TRBV7-9
CASIWGGEMYQETQYF,TRBJ2-5,TRBV10-2
CASSPSGTGWYEQYF,TRBJ2-7,TRBV27
CASSTDSSPEAFF,TRBJ1-1,TRBV6-1
CASSLGSQGAREQFF,TRBJ2-1,TRBV7-9
CASSLGTDEQYF,TRBJ2-7,TRBV7-6
CASSLEGGRDTEAFF,TRBJ1-1,TRBV5-4
CASSQQPGVPYEQYF,TRBJ2-7,TRBV4-1
CASSPGLAGNEQFF,TRBJ2-1,TRBV9
CASSPRETQYF,TRBJ2-5,TRBV7-9
CASSFPAEGPEQYF,TRBJ2-7,TRBV6-6
CASSSYHGRNEKLFF,TRBJ1-4,TRBV5-1
CASSVGQGPSYEQYF,TRBJ2-7,TRBV9
CASRSVGPQETQYF,TRBJ2-5,TRBV2
CASSLRTGAYNEQFF,TRBJ2-1,TRBV11-2
CASSQDLGQGTYGYTF,TRBJ1-2,TRBV4-1
CASSSWTDNTGELFF,TRBJ2-2,TRBV11-3
CARSSRSGNTIYF,TRBJ1-3,TRBV5-3
CASSVAGLFYEQYF,TRBJ2-7,TRBV25-1
CASSLDAGLGSEAFF,TRBJ1-1,TRBV11-2
CRTYRSPPLHF,TRBJ1-6,TRBV20-1
CASSQGTVNQPQHF,TRBJ1-5,TRBV4-2
CASSDPGTPDYNEQFF,TRBJ2-1,TRBV10-1
CASSRIMDPSSYNEQFF,TRBJ2-1,TRBV4-1
CASSYSGTRLYEQYF,TRBJ2-7,TRBV6-9
CASSFTGSNQPQHF,TRBJ1-5,TRBV7-9
CASSQDFPSYNEQFF,TRBJ2-1,TRBV4-1